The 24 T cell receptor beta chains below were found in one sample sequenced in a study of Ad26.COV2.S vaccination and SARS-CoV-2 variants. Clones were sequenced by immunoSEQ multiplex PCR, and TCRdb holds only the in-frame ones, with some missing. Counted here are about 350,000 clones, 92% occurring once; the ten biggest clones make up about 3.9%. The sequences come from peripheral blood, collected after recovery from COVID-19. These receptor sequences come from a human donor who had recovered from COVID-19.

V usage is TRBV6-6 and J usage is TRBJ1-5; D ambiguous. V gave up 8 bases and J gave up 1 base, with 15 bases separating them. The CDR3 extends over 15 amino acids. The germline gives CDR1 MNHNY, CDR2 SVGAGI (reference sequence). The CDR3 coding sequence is TGTGCCAGCTCGATTACGGAAGGGAGCAATCAGCCCCAGCATTTT. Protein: CASSITEGSNQPQHF.

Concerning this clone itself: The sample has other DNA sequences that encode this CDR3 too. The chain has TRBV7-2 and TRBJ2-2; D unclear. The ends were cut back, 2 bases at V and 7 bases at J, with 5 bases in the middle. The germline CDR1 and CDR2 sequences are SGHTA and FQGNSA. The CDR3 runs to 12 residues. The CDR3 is CASSLRNGELFF. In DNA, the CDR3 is TGTGCCAGCAGCTTACGGAACGGGGAGCTGTTTTTT. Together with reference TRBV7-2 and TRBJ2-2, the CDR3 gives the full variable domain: GAGVSQSPSNKVTEKGKDVELRCDPISGHTALYWYRQSLGQGLEFLIYFQGNSAPDKSGLPSDRFSAERTGGSVSTLTIQRTQQEDSAVYLCASSLRNGELFFGEGSRLTVL.

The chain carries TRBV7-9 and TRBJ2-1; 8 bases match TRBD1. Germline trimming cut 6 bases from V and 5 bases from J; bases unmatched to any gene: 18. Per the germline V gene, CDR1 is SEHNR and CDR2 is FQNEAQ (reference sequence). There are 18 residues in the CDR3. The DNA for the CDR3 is TGTGCCAGCAGTTGGGCTAGATTAAGTGGACAGGGAGACAATGAGCAGTTCTTC. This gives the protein CASSWARLSGQGDNEQFF.

CDR3 region: CASSPLPQSQINSPLHF. CDR3 bases: TGTGCCAGCTCACCACTCCCCCAGAGCCAAATAAATTCACCCCTCCACTTT. This chain joins TRBV18 and TRBJ1-6; no reliable D call. The germline V gene has CDR1 KGHSH and CDR2 LQKENI. This CDR3 has 17 residues. The V end was cut by 1 base, the J end by 7 bases, with 17 bases between.

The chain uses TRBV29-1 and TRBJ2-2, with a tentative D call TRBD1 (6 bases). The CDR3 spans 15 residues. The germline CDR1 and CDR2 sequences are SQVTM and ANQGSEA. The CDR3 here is CTISEGTTNTGELFF. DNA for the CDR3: TGCACCATATCCGAGGGGACAACGAACACCGGGGAGCTGTTTTTT.

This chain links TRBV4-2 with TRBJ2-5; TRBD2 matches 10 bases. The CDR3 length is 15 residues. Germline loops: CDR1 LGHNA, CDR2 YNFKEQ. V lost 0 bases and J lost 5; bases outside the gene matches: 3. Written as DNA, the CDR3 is TGTGCCAGCAGCCAAGATAGCGGGGGGTTCGAGACCCAGTACTTC. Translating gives CASSQDSGGFETQYF.

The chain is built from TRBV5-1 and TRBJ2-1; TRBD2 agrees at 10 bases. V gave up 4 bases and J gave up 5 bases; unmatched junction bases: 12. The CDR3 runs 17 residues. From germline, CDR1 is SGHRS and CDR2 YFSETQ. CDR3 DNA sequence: TGCGCCAGCAGCCCTAGCGGGGGACAACGAATAAACAATGAGCAGTTCTTC. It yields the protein CASSPSGGQRINNEQFF.

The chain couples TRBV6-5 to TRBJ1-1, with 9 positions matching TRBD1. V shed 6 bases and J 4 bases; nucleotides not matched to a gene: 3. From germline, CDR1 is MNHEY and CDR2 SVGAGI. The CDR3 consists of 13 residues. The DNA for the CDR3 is TGTGCCAGCAGGCTGGACAGGGGCACTGAAGCTTTCTTT. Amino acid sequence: CASRLDRGTEAFF.

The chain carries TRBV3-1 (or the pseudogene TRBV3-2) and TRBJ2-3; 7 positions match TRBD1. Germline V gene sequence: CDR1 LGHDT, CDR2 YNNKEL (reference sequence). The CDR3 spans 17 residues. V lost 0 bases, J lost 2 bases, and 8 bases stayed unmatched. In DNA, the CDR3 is TGTGCCAGCAGCCAAGAAGGTACAGGGGACAACACAGATACGCAGTATTTT. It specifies CASSQEGTGDNTDTQYF.

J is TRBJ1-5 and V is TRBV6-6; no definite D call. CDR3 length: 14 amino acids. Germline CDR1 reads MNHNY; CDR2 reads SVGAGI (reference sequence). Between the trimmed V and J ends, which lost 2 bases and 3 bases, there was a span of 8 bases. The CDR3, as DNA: TGTGCCAGCAGTTACGGGGTAGCCAATCAGCCCCAGCATTTT. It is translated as CASSYGVANQPQHF.

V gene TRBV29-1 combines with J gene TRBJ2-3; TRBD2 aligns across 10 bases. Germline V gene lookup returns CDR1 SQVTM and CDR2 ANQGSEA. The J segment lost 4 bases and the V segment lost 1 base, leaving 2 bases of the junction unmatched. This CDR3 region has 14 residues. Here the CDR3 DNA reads TGCAGCGTTGAAGTAGCGGGAGGTGCAGATACGCAGTATTTT. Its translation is CSVEVAGGADTQYF.

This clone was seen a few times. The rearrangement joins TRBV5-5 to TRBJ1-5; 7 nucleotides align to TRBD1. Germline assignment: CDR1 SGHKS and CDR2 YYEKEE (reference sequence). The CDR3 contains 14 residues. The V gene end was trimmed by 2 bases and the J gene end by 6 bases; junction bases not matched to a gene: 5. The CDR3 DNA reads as TGTGCCAGCAGCTTACAGGGGTCGAGTCAGCCCCAGCATTTT. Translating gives CASSLQGSSQPQHF. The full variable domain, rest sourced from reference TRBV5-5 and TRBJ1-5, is DAGVTQSPTHLIKTRGQQVTLRCSPISGHKSVSWYQQVLGQGPQFIFQYYEKEERGRGNFPDRFSARQFPNYSSELNVNALLLGDSALYLCASSLQGSSQPQHFGDGTRLSIL.

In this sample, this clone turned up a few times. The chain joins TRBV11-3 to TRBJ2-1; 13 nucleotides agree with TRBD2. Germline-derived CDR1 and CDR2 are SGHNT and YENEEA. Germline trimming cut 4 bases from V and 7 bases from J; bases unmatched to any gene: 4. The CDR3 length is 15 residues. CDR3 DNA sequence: TGTGCCAGCAGCTCAACTAGCGGGGGGGCGAATGAGCAGTTCTTC. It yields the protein CASSSTSGGANEQFF.

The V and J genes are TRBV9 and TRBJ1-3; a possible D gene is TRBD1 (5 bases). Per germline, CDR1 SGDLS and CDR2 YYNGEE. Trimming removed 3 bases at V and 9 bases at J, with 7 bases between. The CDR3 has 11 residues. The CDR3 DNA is TGTGCCAGCAGCGCCGGGGGCACCATATATTTT. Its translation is CASSAGGTIYF.

DNA of the CDR3: TGCGCCAGCAGCTTTCGTCGCCAATACAATGAGCAGTTCTTC. This sequence encodes CASSFRRQYNEQFF. This chain uses TRBV5-1 with TRBJ2-1; D is unclear. The CDR3 loop spans 14 amino acids. Looked up from germline, CDR1 is SGHRS and CDR2 is YFSETQ. Trimming pared 2 bases from V and 4 bases from J, leaving 10 bases between.

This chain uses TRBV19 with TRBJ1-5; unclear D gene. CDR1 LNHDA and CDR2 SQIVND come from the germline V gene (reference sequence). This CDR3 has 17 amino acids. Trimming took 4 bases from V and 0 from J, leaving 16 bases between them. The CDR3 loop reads CASSTPLGSYSNQPQHF. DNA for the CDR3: TGTGCCAGTAGTACTCCCTTAGGAAGTTATAGCAATCAGCCCCAGCATTTT.

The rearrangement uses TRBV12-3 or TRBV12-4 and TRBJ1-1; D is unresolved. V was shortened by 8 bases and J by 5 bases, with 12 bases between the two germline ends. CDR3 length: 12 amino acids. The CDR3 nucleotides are TGTGCCAGCGCCAGCGGAGGGACTGAAGCTTTCTTT. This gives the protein CASASGGTEAFF.

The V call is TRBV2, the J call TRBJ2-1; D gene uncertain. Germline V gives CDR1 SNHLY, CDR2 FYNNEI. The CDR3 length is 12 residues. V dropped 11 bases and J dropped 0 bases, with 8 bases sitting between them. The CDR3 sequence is CAGSSSYNEQFF. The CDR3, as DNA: TGTGCCGGATCGAGCTCCTACAATGAGCAGTTCTTC.

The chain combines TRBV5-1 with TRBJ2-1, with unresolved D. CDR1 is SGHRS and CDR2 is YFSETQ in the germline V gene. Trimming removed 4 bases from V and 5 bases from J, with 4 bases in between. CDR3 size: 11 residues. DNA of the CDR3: TGCGCCAGCAGCCACGACAATGAGCAGTTCTTC. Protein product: CASSHDNEQFF.

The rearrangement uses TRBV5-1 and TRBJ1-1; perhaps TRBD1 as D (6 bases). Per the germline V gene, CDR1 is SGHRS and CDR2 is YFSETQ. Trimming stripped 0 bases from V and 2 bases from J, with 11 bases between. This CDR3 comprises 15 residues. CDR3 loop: CASSLEQGRNTEAFF. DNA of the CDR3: TGCGCCAGCAGCTTGGAACAGGGACGTAACACTGAAGCTTTCTTT.

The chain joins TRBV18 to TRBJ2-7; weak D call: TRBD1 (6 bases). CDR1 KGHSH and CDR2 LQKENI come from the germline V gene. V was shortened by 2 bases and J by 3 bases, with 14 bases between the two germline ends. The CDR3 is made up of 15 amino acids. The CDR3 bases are TGTGCCAGCTCACCATCGGCAGGGGAACTCTACGAGCAGTACTTC. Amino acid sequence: CASSPSAGELYEQYF.

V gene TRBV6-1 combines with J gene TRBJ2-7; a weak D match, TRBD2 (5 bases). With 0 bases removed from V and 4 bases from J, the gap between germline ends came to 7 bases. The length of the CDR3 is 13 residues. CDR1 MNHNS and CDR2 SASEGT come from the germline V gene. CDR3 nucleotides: TGTGCCAGCAGTGAAGCGAGGGTTTACGAGCAGTACTTC. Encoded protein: CASSEARVYEQYF.

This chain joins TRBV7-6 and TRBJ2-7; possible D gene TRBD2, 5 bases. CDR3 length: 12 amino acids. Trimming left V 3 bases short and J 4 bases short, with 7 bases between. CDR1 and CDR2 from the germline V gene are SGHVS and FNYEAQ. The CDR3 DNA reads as TGTGCCAGCAGCTTGGACTTGTACGAGCAGTACTTC. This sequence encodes CASSLDLYEQYF.

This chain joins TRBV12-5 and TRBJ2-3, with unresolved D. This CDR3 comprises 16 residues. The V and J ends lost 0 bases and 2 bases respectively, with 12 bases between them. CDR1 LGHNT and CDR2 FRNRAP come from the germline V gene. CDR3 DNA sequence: TGTGCTAGTGGTTTGGTATACCCGGGTTTCACAGATACGCAGTATTTT. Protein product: CASGLVYPGFTDTQYF.